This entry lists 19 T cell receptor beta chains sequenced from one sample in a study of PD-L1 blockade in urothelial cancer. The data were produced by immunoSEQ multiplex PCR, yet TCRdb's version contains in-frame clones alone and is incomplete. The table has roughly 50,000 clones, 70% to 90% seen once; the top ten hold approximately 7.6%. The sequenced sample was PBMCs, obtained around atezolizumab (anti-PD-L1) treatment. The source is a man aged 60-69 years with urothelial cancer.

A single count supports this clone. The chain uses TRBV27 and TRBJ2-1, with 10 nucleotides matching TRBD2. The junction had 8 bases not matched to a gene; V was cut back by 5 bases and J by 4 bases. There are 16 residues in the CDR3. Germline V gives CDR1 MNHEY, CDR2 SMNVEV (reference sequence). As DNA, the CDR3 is TGTGCCAGCAGTGACAAGCGGGGGGGCCCTTACAATGAGCAGTTCTTC. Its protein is CASSDKRGGPYNEQFF.

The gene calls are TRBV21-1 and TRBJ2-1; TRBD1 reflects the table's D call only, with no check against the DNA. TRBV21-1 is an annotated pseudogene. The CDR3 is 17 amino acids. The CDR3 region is CASSKVQPGTVYNEQFF. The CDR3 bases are TGTGCCAGCAGCAAAGTTCAGCCGGGGACAGTCTACAATGAGCAGTTCTTC.

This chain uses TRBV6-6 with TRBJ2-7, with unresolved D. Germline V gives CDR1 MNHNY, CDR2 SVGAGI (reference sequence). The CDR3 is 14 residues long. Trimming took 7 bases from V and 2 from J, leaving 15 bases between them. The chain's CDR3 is CASTAAQITYEQYF. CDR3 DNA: TGTGCCAGCACCGCCGCGCAAATTACCTACGAGCAGTACTTC.

The CDR3 loop reads CASSSSQDLAGGILETQYF. The CDR3 coding sequence is TGTGCCAGCAGCTCCTCCCAAGATCTAGCGGGGGGCATTTTGGAGACCCAGTACTTC. The V and J genes are TRBV13 and TRBJ2-5; TRBD2 agrees at 11 bases. CDR3 length: 19 amino acids. V dropped 4 bases and J dropped 5; count of bases not matched to a gene: 18. Germline CDR1 is PRHDT and CDR2 is FYEKMQ (reference sequence).

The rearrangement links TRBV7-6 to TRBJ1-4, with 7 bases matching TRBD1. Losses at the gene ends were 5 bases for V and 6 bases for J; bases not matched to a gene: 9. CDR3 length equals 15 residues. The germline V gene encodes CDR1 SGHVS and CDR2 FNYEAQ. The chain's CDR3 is CASSPTTGLDEKLFF. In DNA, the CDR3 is TGTGCCAGCAGCCCGACGACAGGGCTCGATGAAAAACTGTTTTTT.

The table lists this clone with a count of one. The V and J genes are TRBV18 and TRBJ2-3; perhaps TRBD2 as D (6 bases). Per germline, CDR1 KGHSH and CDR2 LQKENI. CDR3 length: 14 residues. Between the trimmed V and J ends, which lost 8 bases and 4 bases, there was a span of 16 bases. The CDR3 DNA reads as TGTGCCAGCGGGGGGAGACTACCACCAGATACGCAGTATTTT. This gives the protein CASGGRLPPDTQYF.

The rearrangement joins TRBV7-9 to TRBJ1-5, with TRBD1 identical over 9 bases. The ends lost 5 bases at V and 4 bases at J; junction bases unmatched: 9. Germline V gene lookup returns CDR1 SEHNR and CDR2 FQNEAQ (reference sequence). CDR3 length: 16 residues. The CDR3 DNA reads TGTGCCAGCAGCACATACGGACAGGGGTCGAATCAGCCCCAGCATTTT. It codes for CASSTYGQGSNQPQHF.

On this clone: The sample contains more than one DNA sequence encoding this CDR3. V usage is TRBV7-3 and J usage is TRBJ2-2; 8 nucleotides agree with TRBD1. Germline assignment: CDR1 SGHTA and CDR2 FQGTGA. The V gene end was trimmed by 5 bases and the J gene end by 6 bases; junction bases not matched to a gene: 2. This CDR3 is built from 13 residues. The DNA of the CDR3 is TGTGCCAGCAGCCTACAGGGGGCCGGGGAGCTGTTTTTT. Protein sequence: CASSLQGAGELFF.

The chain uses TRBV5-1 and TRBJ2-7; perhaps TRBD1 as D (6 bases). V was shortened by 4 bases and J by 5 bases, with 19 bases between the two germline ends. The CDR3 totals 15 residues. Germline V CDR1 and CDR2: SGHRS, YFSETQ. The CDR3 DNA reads TGCGCCAGCAGCCCCCTAGGGCAGGGGAACGACGAGCAGTACTTC. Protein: CASSPLGQGNDEQYF.

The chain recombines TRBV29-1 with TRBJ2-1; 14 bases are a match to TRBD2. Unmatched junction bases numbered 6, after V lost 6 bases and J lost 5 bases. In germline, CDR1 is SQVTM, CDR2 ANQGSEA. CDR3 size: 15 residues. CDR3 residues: CSVIGLAGGNNEQFF. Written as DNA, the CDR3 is TGCAGCGTCATCGGACTAGCGGGGGGAAACAATGAGCAGTTCTTC.

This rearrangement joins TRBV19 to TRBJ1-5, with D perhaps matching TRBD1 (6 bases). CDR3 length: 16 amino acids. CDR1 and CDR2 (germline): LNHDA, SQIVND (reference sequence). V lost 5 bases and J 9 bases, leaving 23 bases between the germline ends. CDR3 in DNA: TGTGCCAGTAGTGGGGGGGCCAGGGCCGCAGTTTTGCCCCAGCATTTT. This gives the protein CASSGGARAAVLPQHF. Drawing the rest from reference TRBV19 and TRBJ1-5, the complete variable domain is DGGITQSPKYLFRKEGQNVTLSCEQNLNHDAMYWYRQDPGQGLRLIYYSQIVNDFQKGDIAEGYSVSREKKESFPLTVTSAQKNPTAFYLCASSGGARAAVLPQHFGDGTRLSIL.

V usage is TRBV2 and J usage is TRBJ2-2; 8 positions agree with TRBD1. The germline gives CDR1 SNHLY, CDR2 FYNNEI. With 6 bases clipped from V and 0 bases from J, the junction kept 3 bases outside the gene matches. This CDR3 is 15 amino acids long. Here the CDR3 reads CASSQTGANTGELFF. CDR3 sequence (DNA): TGTGCCAGCAGCCAGACAGGGGCGAACACCGGGGAGCTGTTTTTT.

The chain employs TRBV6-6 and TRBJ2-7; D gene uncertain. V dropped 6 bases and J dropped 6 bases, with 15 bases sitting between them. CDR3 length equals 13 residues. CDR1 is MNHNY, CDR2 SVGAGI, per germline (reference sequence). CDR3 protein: CASRSWQPPEQYF. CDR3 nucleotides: TGTGCCAGCAGATCTTGGCAACCCCCCGAGCAGTACTTC.

In DNA, the CDR3 is TGTGCCAGCAGTCGTAGCGGGGGGTACAATGAGCAGTTCTTC. It encodes CASSRSGGYNEQFF. The genes are TRBV28 and TRBJ2-1; 10 nucleotides agree with TRBD2. The CDR3 contains 14 residues. With 5 bases clipped from V and 4 bases from J, the junction kept 2 bases outside the gene matches. Germline V gene sequence: CDR1 MDHEN, CDR2 SYDVKM.

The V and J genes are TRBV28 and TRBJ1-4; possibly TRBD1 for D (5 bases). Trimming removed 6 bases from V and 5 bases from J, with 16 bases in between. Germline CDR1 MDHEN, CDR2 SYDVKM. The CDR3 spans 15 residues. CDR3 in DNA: TGTGCCAGCAGCGCGCCCCGGGGGAGGAATGAAAAACTGTTTTTT. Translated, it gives CASSAPRGRNEKLFF.

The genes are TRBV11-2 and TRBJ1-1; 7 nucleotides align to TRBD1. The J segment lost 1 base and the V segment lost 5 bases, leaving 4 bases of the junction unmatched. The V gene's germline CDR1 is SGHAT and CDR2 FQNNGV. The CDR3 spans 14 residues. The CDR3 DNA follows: TGTGCCAGCAGCGTGGGACAGACGAACACTGAAGCTTTCTTT. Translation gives CASSVGQTNTEAFF. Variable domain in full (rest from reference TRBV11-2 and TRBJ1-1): EAGVAQSPRYKIIEKRQSVAFWCNPISGHATLYWYQQILGQGPKLLIQFQNNGVVDDSQLPKDRFSAERLKGVDSTLKIQPAKLEDSAVYLCASSVGQTNTEAFFGQGTRLTVV.

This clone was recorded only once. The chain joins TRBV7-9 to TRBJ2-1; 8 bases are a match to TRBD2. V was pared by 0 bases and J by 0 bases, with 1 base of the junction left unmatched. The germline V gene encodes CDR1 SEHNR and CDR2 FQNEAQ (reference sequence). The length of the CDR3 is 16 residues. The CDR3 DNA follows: TGTGCCAGCAGCTTAGCGCGGGGGGCCTCCTACAATGAGCAGTTCTTC. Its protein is CASSLARGASYNEQFF.

CDR3 in amino acids: CASSSRDRDWDETQYF. CDR3 bases: TGTGCCAGCAGTTCCCGGGACAGGGATTGGGATGAGACCCAGTACTTC. This sequence joins TRBV28 and TRBJ2-5; 9 bases map to TRBD1. This CDR3 spans 16 amino acids. Germline V lookup: CDR1 MDHEN, CDR2 SYDVKM. J was trimmed by 5 bases and V by 4 bases; bases with no gene match: 11.

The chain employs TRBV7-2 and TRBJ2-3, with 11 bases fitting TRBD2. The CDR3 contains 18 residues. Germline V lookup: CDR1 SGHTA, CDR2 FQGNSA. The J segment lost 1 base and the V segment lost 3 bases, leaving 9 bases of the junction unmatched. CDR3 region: CASSFTSGGSRGTDTQYF. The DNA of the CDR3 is TGTGCCAGCAGCTTTACTAGCGGGGGATCCCGGGGCACAGATACGCAGTATTTT.